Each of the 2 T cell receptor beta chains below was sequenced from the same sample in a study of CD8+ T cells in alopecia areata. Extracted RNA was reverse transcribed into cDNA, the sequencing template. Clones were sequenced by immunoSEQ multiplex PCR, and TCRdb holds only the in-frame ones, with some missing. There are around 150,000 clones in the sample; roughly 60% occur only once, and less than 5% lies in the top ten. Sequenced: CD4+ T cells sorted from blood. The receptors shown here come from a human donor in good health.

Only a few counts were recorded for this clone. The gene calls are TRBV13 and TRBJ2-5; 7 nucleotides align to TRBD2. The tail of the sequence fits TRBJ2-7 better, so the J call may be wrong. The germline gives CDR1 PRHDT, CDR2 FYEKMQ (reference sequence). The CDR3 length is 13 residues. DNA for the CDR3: TGTGCCAGCAGGCCTAGCGGACTCTACGAGCAGTACTTC. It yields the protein CASRPSGLYEQYF.

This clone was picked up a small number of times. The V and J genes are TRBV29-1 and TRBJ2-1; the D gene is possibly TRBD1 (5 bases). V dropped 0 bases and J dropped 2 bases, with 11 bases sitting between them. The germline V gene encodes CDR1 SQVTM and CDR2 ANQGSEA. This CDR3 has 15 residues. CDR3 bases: TGCAGCGTTGAAGAGATCAGGGCCCCCTACAATGAGCAGTTCTTC. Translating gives CSVEEIRAPYNEQFF.